This TCR beta chain came from a study of cytomegalovirus exposure and HLA in healthy donors. Study results and limitations: First-cohort TCR clusters were later found to tend to co-occur in the 120 validation repertoires.

The trim removed 3 bases at V and 6 bases at J, leaving 12 bases unmatched. Germline V gene data show CDR1 as MDHEN and CDR2 as SYDVKM. The CDR3 runs to 16 residues. TCRdb's copy holds only in-frame clones and misses some; the assay was immunoSEQ multiplex PCR. The sample carries about 300,000 clones, over 75% recorded once. A word on this clone: The target antigen is unknown.

The roughly 120-subject validation cohort, separate from the roughly 670-subject first cohort, included the donors. The J gene is TRBJ1-2, the V gene TRBV28; 8 bases agree with TRBD1. Input material: PBMCs. The source is a young woman in good health and CMV-seronegative. CDR3 sequence reads: CASSLISQGAWDGYTF. The CDR3 DNA sequence: TGTGCCAGCAGTTTGATTTCTCAGGGGGCTTGGGATGGCTACACCTTC.